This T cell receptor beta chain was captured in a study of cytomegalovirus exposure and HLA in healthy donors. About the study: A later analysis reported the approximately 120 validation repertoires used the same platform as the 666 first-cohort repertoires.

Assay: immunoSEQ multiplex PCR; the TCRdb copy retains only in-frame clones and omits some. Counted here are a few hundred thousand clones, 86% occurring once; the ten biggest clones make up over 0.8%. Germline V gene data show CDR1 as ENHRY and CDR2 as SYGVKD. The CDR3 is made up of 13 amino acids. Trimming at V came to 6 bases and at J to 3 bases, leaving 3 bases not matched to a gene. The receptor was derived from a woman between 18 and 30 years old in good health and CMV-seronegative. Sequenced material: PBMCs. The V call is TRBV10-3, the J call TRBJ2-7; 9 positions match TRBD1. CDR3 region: CAIRGTGYYEQYF. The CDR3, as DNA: TGTGCCATCAGAGGGACAGGGTACTACGAGCAGTACTTC.